This is a list of T cell receptor beta chains from one sample in a study of shared clonotypes between healthy human individuals. Clones were read by immunoSEQ multiplex PCR, and TCRdb kept only the in-frame ones, dropping some. The top ten hold over 0.12% of the sample, which has a few million clones, over 85% seen once. Sequencing input: naive CD4+ T cells sorted from blood. Receptors were obtained from a man younger than 30 in good health. Each CDR3 is given with its conserved first and last residue. Fields, in order: D gene, clone size, J gene, V gene, CDR3 protein, CDR3 DNA. D genes are given only for firm matches. Part of the rows lack a size; the others show once, few, many or a class for expanded clones.

>NA|NA|TRBJ1-1|TRBV10-1
CASREASHTEAFF
TGCGCCAGCAGGGAAGCAAGCCACACTGAAGCTTTCTTT
>TRBD1|NA|TRBJ1-6|TRBV9
CASRGQGSYNSPLHF
TGTGCCAGCAGGGGACAGGGATCCTATAATTCACCCCTCCACTTT
>NA|NA|TRBJ1-1|TRBV7-9
CASSSPGESTEAFF
TGTGCCAGCAGCTCCCCAGGAGAGAGCACTGAAGCTTTCTTT
>TRBD1|NA|TRBJ2-7|TRBV6-6
CASKPGTGPYEQYF
TGTGCCAGCAAACCCGGGACAGGTCCCTACGAGCAGTACTTC
>NA|NA|TRBJ1-2|TRBV28
CASSWATQLYGYTF
TGTGCCAGCAGTTGGGCCACACAGCTCTATGGCTACACCTTC
>NA|NA|TRBJ2-3|TRBV6-5
CASKPPGTDTQYF
TGTGCCAGCAAACCCCCGGGCACAGATACGCAGTATTTT
>NA|NA|TRBJ1-1|TRBV5-1
CASSSDLQLEAFF
TGCGCCAGCAGCTCGGACCTTCAGTTGGAGGCTTTCTTT
>TRBD1|NA|TRBJ1-5|TRBV6-1
CASRTTGGFVQPQHF
TGTGCCAGCAGGACGACAGGGGGGTTTGTTCAGCCCCAGCATTTT
>TRBD2|NA|TRBJ2-3|TRBV5-1
CASSLAGTSGGSSTDTQYF
TGCGCCAGCAGCTTAGCCGGGACTAGCGGGGGGTCTAGCACAGATACGCAGTATTTT
>TRBD1|NA|TRBJ2-7|TRBV7-2
CASSQGQGAYEQYF
TGTGCCAGCAGCCAAGGACAGGGGGCCTACGAGCAGTACTTC
>TRBD1|NA|TRBJ2-3|TRBV5-1
CASSMGQNTDTQYF
TGCGCCAGCAGCATGGGACAGAATACAGATACGCAGTATTTT
>NA|few|TRBJ1-4|TRBV5-1
CASSLELGGTNEKLFF
TGCGCCAGCAGCTTGGAGCTGGGAGGGACTAATGAAAAACTGTTTTTT
>NA|NA|TRBJ2-5|TRBV7-2
CASSPVPGLQTQYF
TGTGCCAGCAGCCCCGTCCCAGGGTTACAGACCCAGTACTTC
>NA|NA|TRBJ2-1|TRBV7-7
CASSFCGTAYINEQFF
TGTGCTAGCAGCTTTTGCGGGACAGCCTACATCAATGAGCAGTTCTTC
>NA|NA|TRBJ1-5|TRBV2
CATSGDSNQPQHF
TGTGCCACCTCAGGAGATAGCAATCAGCCCCAGCATTTT
>TRBD1|NA|TRBJ1-6|TRBV9
CASSASPGQGSSYNSPLHF
TGTGCCAGCAGCGCATCTCCGGGACAGGGGAGCTCCTATAATTCACCCCTCCACTTT
>NA|NA|TRBJ2-2|TRBV29-1
CSVAGQNTGELFF
TGCAGCGTTGCAGGTCAGAACACCGGGGAGCTGTTTTTT
>NA|NA|TRBJ2-6|TRBV30
CAWTGSGANVLTF
TGTGCCTGGACGGGCTCTGGGGCCAACGTCCTGACTTTC
>TRBD1|NA|TRBJ1-2|TRBV6-5
CASTPGLQGGYGYTF
TGTGCCAGCACCCCGGGACTCCAGGGGGGCTATGGCTACACCTTC
>NA|once|TRBJ2-1|TRBV9
CASSVVSSGGVEQFF
TGTGCCAGCAGCGTAGTCAGCTCCGGGGGCGTAGAGCAGTTCTTC
>TRBD1|once|TRBJ1-1|TRBV28
CASSPIDRGDAEAFF
TGTGCCAGCAGTCCTATCGACAGGGGTGACGCTGAAGCTTTCTTT
>TRBD2|NA|TRBJ2-3|TRBV5-1
CASGRLAGGLTDTQYF
TGCGCCAGCGGCAGACTAGCGGGGGGTCTCACAGATACGCAGTATTTT
>NA|NA|TRBJ2-7|TRBV5-1
CASRLAVNSYEQYF
TGCGCCAGCCGACTGGCGGTAAACTCCTACGAGCAGTACTTC
>TRBD2|NA|TRBJ2-7|TRBV5-1
CASSGPGASGDEQYF
TGCGCCAGCAGCGGGCCGGGTGCTAGCGGGGACGAGCAGTACTTC
>TRBD1|NA|TRBJ1-2|TRBV19
CASSIEGQGPTYGYTF
TGTGCCAGTAGTATAGAGGGACAGGGGCCGACCTATGGCTACACCTTC
>TRBD1|NA|TRBJ2-5|TRBV5-1
CASMDRVETQYF
TGCGCCAGCATGGACAGGGTGGAGACCCAGTACTTC
>NA|NA|TRBJ1-1|TRBV28
CASSPVGANTEAFF
TGTGCCAGCAGTCCGGTTGGAGCGAACACTGAAGCTTTCTTT
>TRBD1|NA|TRBJ1-1|TRBV29-1
CSGGQGTNTEAFF
TGCAGCGGCGGACAGGGGACGAACACTGAAGCTTTCTTT
>NA|NA|TRBJ2-2|TRBV28
CASSLSVRKWGTGELFF
TGTGCCAGCAGTTTATCCGTCCGCAAGTGGGGGACCGGGGAGCTGTTTTTT
>NA|NA|TRBJ1-2|TRBV6-6
CASSYLRDTDGYTF
TGTGCCAGCAGTTACTTAAGGGACACTGATGGCTACACCTTC
>TRBD2|NA|TRBJ2-1|TRBV30
CAWSPRTSGRANEQFF
TGTGCCTGGAGTCCCCGGACTAGCGGGAGGGCCAATGAGCAGTTCTTC
>NA|NA|TRBJ1-5|TRBV5-1
CASSQVTGPSQPQHF
TGCGCCAGCAGCCAAGTTACCGGGCCGTCACAGCCCCAGCATTTT
>NA|few|TRBJ2-7|TRBV14
CASSQDLAYEQYF
TGTGCCAGCAGCCAAGATTTGGCGTACGAGCAGTACTTC
>NA|NA|TRBJ2-1|TRBV2
CASSVSREQFF
TGTGCCAGCAGTGTCTCCCGGGAGCAGTTCTTC
>NA|NA|TRBJ1-3|TRBV10-3
CASQGAGNTIYF
TGTGCCTCCCAGGGAGCTGGAAACACCATATATTTT
>NA|NA|TRBJ2-6|TRBV6-5
CASSYGQAGANVLTF
TGTGCCAGCAGTTACGGGCAGGCTGGGGCCAACGTCCTGACTTTC
>TRBD2|NA|TRBJ2-1|TRBV5-1
CASSQQRTSSHGEQFF
TGCGCCAGCAGCCAGCAACGGACTAGCAGTCACGGTGAGCAGTTCTTC
>NA|NA|TRBJ2-7|TRBV15
CATSMNSVSSYEQYF
TGTGCCACCAGCATGAACTCGGTAAGCTCCTACGAGCAGTACTTC
>NA|NA|TRBJ2-4|TRBV11-2
CASSSGFFAKNIQYF
TGTGCCAGCAGCTCAGGGTTCTTCGCCAAAAACATTCAGTACTTC
>TRBD2|NA|TRBJ2-1|TRBV5-1
CASSLRLAGGGFNEQFF
TGCGCCAGCAGCTTACGACTAGCGGGAGGAGGATTCAATGAGCAGTTCTTC
>NA|NA|TRBJ2-5|TRBV18
CASSPKGETQYF
TGTGCCAGCTCACCAAAGGGTGAGACCCAGTACTTC
>NA|NA|TRBJ1-4|TRBV7-9
CASIRTGQGEKLFF
TGTGCCAGCATCCGGACCGGGCAGGGTGAAAAACTGTTTTTT
>NA|NA|TRBJ2-4|TRBV6-1
CASSPGLLAKNIQYF
TGTGCCAGCAGTCCGGGACTGCTAGCCAAAAACATTCAGTACTTC
>NA|NA|TRBJ2-7|TRBV30
CAWSGGGPGQYF
TGTGCCTGGAGTGGAGGTGGCCCCGGGCAGTACTTC
>NA|NA|TRBJ2-5|TRBV4-1
CASSPWGRETQYF
TGCGCCAGCAGCCCATGGGGGCGGGAGACCCAGTACTTC
>NA|NA|TRBJ1-2|TRBV5-1
CASSLRGGSGYTF
TGCGCCAGCAGCTTGAGGGGCGGGTCTGGCTACACCTTC
>NA|once|TRBJ1-5|TRBV6-5
CASSYSTDDQPQHF
TGTGCCAGCAGTTACTCGACGGACGATCAGCCCCAGCATTTT
>NA|NA|TRBJ1-3|TRBV5-4
CASSLDGGTGNTIYF
TGTGCCAGCAGCTTGGATGGGGGAACGGGAAACACCATATATTTT
>NA|NA|TRBJ2-7|TRBV7-2
CASSLNMRESYF
TGTGCCAGCAGCTTAAATATGAGGGAGTCGTACTTC
>TRBD1|few|TRBJ1-1|TRBV19
CASSIMGQGGTEAFF
TGTGCCAGTAGTATAATGGGACAGGGAGGCACTGAAGCTTTCTTT
>NA|NA|TRBJ2-1|TRBV5-1
CASSFGTFNNEQFF
TGCGCCAGCAGCTTCGGGACTTTCAACAATGAGCAGTTCTTC
>TRBD2|NA|TRBJ2-3|TRBV18
CASSPAGREPDTQYF
TGTGCCAGCTCCCCCGCCGGGAGGGAACCAGATACGCAGTATTTT
>NA|few|TRBJ1-1|TRBV20-1
CSAWGGKWAFF
TGCAGTGCTTGGGGAGGGAAATGGGCTTTCTTT
>TRBD1|NA|TRBJ2-2|TRBV19
CASSIKGTGVTGELFF
TGTGCCAGTAGTATAAAGGGGACAGGGGTCACCGGGGAGCTGTTTTTT